These T cell receptor beta chains were read from a single sample in a study of shared clonotypes between healthy human individuals. The method was immunoSEQ multiplex PCR; TCRdb's version includes in-frame clones alone and lacks a portion of them. Of a few million clones listed, roughly 95% were seen once; the top ten hold about 1.7%. Material for sequencing was naive CD8+ T cells from PBMCs. Receptor source: a young man in good health. Some clones in this sample may be carry-over from other donors' samples. Both conserved end residues are part of each CDR3. The order of the fields is D gene, clone size, V gene, J gene, CDR3 protein, CDR3 DNA. D genes are given only for firm matches. Clone size is shown for a subset of rows, as once, few, many or a class of expanded clone.

d_gene: .
abundance: .
v_gene: TRBV5-6
j_gene: TRBJ2-3
CDR3aa: CASSSSVGGYTDTQYF
CDR3nt: TGTGCCAGCAGCTCCTCGGTTGGGGGGTACACAGATACGCAGTATTTT

d_gene: TRBD2
abundance: .
v_gene: TRBV29-1
j_gene: TRBJ2-1
CDR3aa: CSVQTSGRNNEQFF
CDR3nt: TGCAGCGTGCAGACTAGCGGGAGGAACAATGAGCAGTTCTTC

d_gene: .
abundance: once
v_gene: TRBV6-6
j_gene: TRBJ1-5
CDR3aa: CASRPQDSGGRQPQHF
CDR3nt: TGTGCCAGCAGGCCTCAAGACAGCGGCGGGCGTCAGCCCCAGCATTTT

d_gene: .
abundance: .
v_gene: TRBV4-1
j_gene: TRBJ2-7
CDR3aa: CASSQGLGTGAAEQYF
CDR3nt: TGCGCCAGCAGCCAAGGACTGGGAACGGGAGCTGCCGAGCAGTACTTC

d_gene: .
abundance: .
v_gene: TRBV7-9
j_gene: TRBJ2-2
CDR3aa: CASSPTAPNTGELFF
CDR3nt: TGTGCCAGCAGCCCTACAGCCCCGAACACCGGGGAGCTGTTTTTT

d_gene: .
abundance: .
v_gene: TRBV5-6
j_gene: TRBJ2-7
CDR3aa: CASSLGSLQESSYEQYF
CDR3nt: TGTGCCAGCAGCTTGGGCTCTCTTCAGGAGAGCTCCTACGAGCAGTACTTC

d_gene: TRBD1
abundance: .
v_gene: TRBV19
j_gene: TRBJ1-5
CDR3aa: CASSTDRGGGNQPQHF
CDR3nt: TGTGCCAGTAGTACAGACAGGGGAGGGGGCAATCAGCCCCAGCATTTT

d_gene: .
abundance: .
v_gene: TRBV6-1
j_gene: TRBJ1-3
CDR3aa: CASSGGSSGNTIYF
CDR3nt: TGTGCCAGCAGTGGCGGATCATCTGGAAACACCATATATTTT

d_gene: .
abundance: .
v_gene: TRBV27
j_gene: TRBJ1-5
CDR3aa: CASSPVGQGRLQPQHF
CDR3nt: TGTGCCAGCAGTCCCGTGGGGCAGGGGAGGCTTCAGCCCCAGCATTTT

d_gene: TRBD2
abundance: .
v_gene: TRBV5-1
j_gene: TRBJ2-2
CDR3aa: CASSLPRAGGDTGELFF
CDR3nt: TGCGCCAGCAGCCTACCCAGGGCGGGAGGGGACACCGGGGAGCTGTTTTTT

d_gene: TRBD2
abundance: .
v_gene: TRBV27
j_gene: TRBJ2-7
CDR3aa: CASSSKTSGTNYEQYF
CDR3nt: TGTGCCAGCAGTTCGAAGACTAGCGGGACAAACTACGAGCAGTACTTC

d_gene: TRBD2
abundance: .
v_gene: TRBV4-1
j_gene: TRBJ2-7
CDR3aa: CASSPGPGGGYEQYF
CDR3nt: TGCGCCAGCAGCCCGGGGCCCGGGGGGGGCTACGAGCAGTACTTC

d_gene: TRBD2
abundance: .
v_gene: TRBV19
j_gene: TRBJ2-7
CDR3aa: CASSLIGLVYEQYF
CDR3nt: TGTGCCAGTAGTCTTATAGGACTAGTCTACGAGCAGTACTTC

d_gene: .
abundance: .
v_gene: TRBV9
j_gene: TRBJ1-3
CDR3aa: CASSVDRGAGNTIYF
CDR3nt: TGTGCCAGCAGCGTAGATCGGGGGGCGGGAAACACCATATATTTT

d_gene: .
abundance: .
v_gene: TRBV7-9
j_gene: TRBJ1-4
CDR3aa: CASSLAGVEKLFF
CDR3nt: TGTGCCAGCAGCTTAGCGGGGGTTGAAAAACTGTTTTTT

d_gene: TRBD2
abundance: .
v_gene: TRBV6-1
j_gene: TRBJ2-7
CDR3aa: CASRGLAGDYEQYF
CDR3nt: TGTGCCAGCCGCGGACTAGCGGGAGACTACGAGCAGTACTTC

d_gene: TRBD1
abundance: .
v_gene: TRBV5-5
j_gene: TRBJ1-4
CDR3aa: CASSLHYTGAGNEKLFF
CDR3nt: TGTGCCAGCAGCCTACACTACACAGGGGCGGGTAATGAAAAACTGTTTTTT

d_gene: .
abundance: .
v_gene: TRBV9
j_gene: TRBJ2-7
CDR3aa: CASSVGSDVAYEQYF
CDR3nt: TGTGCCAGCAGCGTAGGATCGGATGTAGCCTACGAGCAGTACTTC

d_gene: TRBD2
abundance: .
v_gene: TRBV9
j_gene: TRBJ2-1
CDR3aa: CASSVVSGMYNEQFF
CDR3nt: TGTGCCAGCAGCGTAGTAAGCGGGATGTACAATGAGCAGTTCTTC

d_gene: TRBD2
abundance: .
v_gene: TRBV4-1
j_gene: TRBJ2-7
CDR3aa: CASSAGATSQAQYF
CDR3nt: TGCGCCAGCTCTGCGGGAGCCACTTCGCAAGCGCAGTACTTC

d_gene: TRBD2
abundance: .
v_gene: TRBV7-6
j_gene: TRBJ2-7
CDR3aa: CASSLGTSGFFGQYF
CDR3nt: TGTGCCAGCAGTCTTGGGACTAGCGGTTTCTTTGGGCAGTACTTC

d_gene: .
abundance: .
v_gene: TRBV29-1
j_gene: TRBJ2-7
CDR3aa: CSVVGAKNEQYF
CDR3nt: TGCAGCGTTGTCGGGGCCAAAAACGAGCAGTACTTC

d_gene: .
abundance: .
v_gene: TRBV7-9
j_gene: TRBJ1-1
CDR3aa: CASSPTGKDTEAFF
CDR3nt: TGTGCCAGCAGCCCAACAGGGAAGGACACTGAAGCTTTCTTT

d_gene: TRBD2
abundance: .
v_gene: TRBV7-9
j_gene: TRBJ2-7
CDR3aa: CASSEGLAIEQYF
CDR3nt: TGTGCCAGCAGCGAAGGACTAGCGATCGAGCAGTACTTC

d_gene: .
abundance: .
v_gene: TRBV9
j_gene: TRBJ1-1
CDR3aa: CASSVAGRNTEAFF
CDR3nt: TGTGCCAGCAGCGTAGCAGGGCGGAACACTGAAGCTTTCTTT

d_gene: .
abundance: .
v_gene: TRBV10-2
j_gene: TRBJ1-2
CDR3aa: CASSESGMGYGYTF
CDR3nt: TGCGCCAGCAGTGAATCGGGCATGGGCTATGGCTACACCTTC

d_gene: .
abundance: .
v_gene: TRBV11-2
j_gene: TRBJ2-3
CDR3aa: CASSLTYRQDTQYF
CDR3nt: TGTGCCAGCAGCTTAACTTACCGCCAGGATACGCAGTATTTT

d_gene: .
abundance: .
v_gene: TRBV28
j_gene: TRBJ1-2
CDR3aa: CASSLRRGSGVDYGYTF
CDR3nt: TGTGCCAGCAGTTTAAGGCGGGGGAGCGGGGTGGACTATGGCTACACCTTC

d_gene: TRBD1
abundance: .
v_gene: TRBV30
j_gene: TRBJ1-2
CDR3aa: CAARQGSPYGYTF
CDR3nt: TGTGCCGCGCGACAGGGGTCGCCCTATGGCTACACCTTC

d_gene: TRBD2
abundance: .
v_gene: TRBV7-3
j_gene: TRBJ2-2
CDR3aa: CASSLYGTTWRSNTGELFF
CDR3nt: TGTGCCAGCAGCTTATATGGGACTACCTGGCGCTCGAACACCGGGGAGCTGTTTTTT

d_gene: TRBD1
abundance: .
v_gene: TRBV27
j_gene: TRBJ2-3
CDR3aa: CASSPGTGRIDTQYF
CDR3nt: TGTGCCAGCAGTCCCGGGACAGGGAGGATAGATACGCAGTATTTT

d_gene: .
abundance: .
v_gene: TRBV2
j_gene: TRBJ2-7
CDR3aa: CASRGGSYEQYF
CDR3nt: TGTGCCAGCAGGGGGGGATCCTACGAGCAGTACTTC

d_gene: .
abundance: .
v_gene: TRBV11-3
j_gene: TRBJ2-2
CDR3aa: CASSPAPNEGGLYTGELFF
CDR3nt: TGTGCCAGCAGCCCGGCCCCCAACGAGGGCGGGCTCTACACCGGGGAGCTGTTTTTT

d_gene: .
abundance: few
v_gene: TRBV6-1
j_gene: TRBJ1-5
CDR3aa: CASSEGSQPQHF
CDR3nt: TGTGCCAGCAGTGAAGGGTCGCAGCCCCAGCATTTT

d_gene: .
abundance: .
v_gene: TRBV6-6
j_gene: TRBJ1-4
CDR3aa: CASSYSQGLNEKLFF
CDR3nt: TGTGCCAGCAGTTACTCTCAGGGCCTTAATGAAAAACTGTTTTTT

d_gene: TRBD2
abundance: once
v_gene: TRBV4-2
j_gene: TRBJ2-2
CDR3aa: CASSQDRDYIVTNTGELFF
CDR3nt: TGTGCCAGCAGCCAAGATAGGGACTACATCGTGACGAACACCGGGGAGCTGTTTTTT

d_gene: .
abundance: .
v_gene: TRBV27
j_gene: TRBJ1-4
CDR3aa: CASSSTRWYEKLFF
CDR3nt: TGTGCCAGCAGTTCCACCCGGTGGTATGAAAAACTGTTTTTT

d_gene: .
abundance: .
v_gene: TRBV19
j_gene: TRBJ2-4
CDR3aa: CATPSTGEAKNIQYF
CDR3nt: TGTGCCACCCCTTCAACGGGTGAGGCCAAAAACATTCAGTACTTC

d_gene: TRBD1
abundance: .
v_gene: TRBV7-2
j_gene: TRBJ2-7
CDR3aa: CASSYPGQGYEQYF
CDR3nt: TGTGCCAGCAGCTACCCCGGACAGGGCTACGAGCAGTACTTC